This T cell receptor beta chain was profiled in a study of resident and recirculating memory T cells in vitiligo. Looking at the study overall: The samples were homogenized without cell sorting before genomic DNA extraction. Study-wide points: Sequences differed between biopsy sites and patients, suggesting private specificity.

The protocol was immunoSEQ multiplex PCR, while the TCRdb copy is restricted to in-frame clones and leaves out a portion. The sample carries more than 65,000 clones, 90% to 95% recorded once. Confetti depigmentation, marking active vitiligo, was absent in these patients. Remarks on this clone: Its antigen is not known.

This receptor was obtained from a male donor with vitiligo. The source material was blood.

CDR3 DNA: TGTGCCAGCAGCGTAGGAGGTGGGGACTGGGAAAAACTGTTTTTT. It encodes CASSVGGGDWEKLFF. This rearrangement joins TRBV9 to TRBJ1-4; maybe TRBD1 (5 bases). This CDR3 is 15 amino acids long. Trimming left V 0 bases short and J 8 bases short, with 14 bases between. CDR1 and CDR2 (germline): SGDLS, YYNGEE.